Shown below are 26 T cell receptor beta chains from a single sample sequenced in a study of shared clonotypes between healthy human individuals. The method was immunoSEQ multiplex PCR; TCRdb's version includes in-frame clones alone and lacks a portion of them. This repertoire shows 650,000 to 800,000 clones, 72% found once; its top ten account for around 1.8%. The sequenced material came from memory CD4+ T cells sorted from blood. As to subset: CD45RA-negative fraction. These TCRs come from a woman in her twenties or thirties in good health.

The V call is TRBV7-6, the J call TRBJ2-5; TRBD2 might be the D (6 bases). Judging by the DNA end, TRBJ2-7 fits better; the J call may be wrong. Germline V lookup: CDR1 SGHVS, CDR2 FNYEAQ. The CDR3 extends over 12 amino acids. CDR3 DNA: TGTGCCAGCAGCGCTAGCGCGTACGAGCAGTACTTC. The encoded protein is CASSASAYEQYF.

Only one count was recorded for this clone. J is TRBJ1-2 and V is TRBV4-1, with TRBD1 matching 9 bases. Germline loops: CDR1 MGHRA, CDR2 YSYEKL. Trimming removed 2 bases from V and 7 bases from J; junction bases left unmatched: 5. This CDR3 region has 14 residues. The CDR3 bases are TGCGCCAGCAGCCAACCGGGACAGGGTCGTGGCTACACCTTC. Amino acid sequence: CASSQPGQGRGYTF.

This rearrangement joins TRBV2 to TRBJ2-1; TRBD2 agrees at 14 bases. V was pared by 4 bases and J by 7 bases, with 6 bases of the junction left unmatched. The CDR3 extends over 16 amino acids. Germline-derived CDR1 and CDR2 are SNHLY and FYNNEI. The CDR3: CASSGLAGGPGNEQFF. The CDR3 DNA follows: TGTGCCAGCAGTGGACTAGCGGGAGGGCCTGGTAATGAGCAGTTCTTC. Supplemented by reference TRBV2 and TRBJ2-1, the full variable domain reads EPEVTQTPSHQVTQMGQEVILRCVPISNHLYFYWYRQILGQKVEFLVSFYNNEISEKSEIFDDQFSVERPDGSNFTLKIRSTKLEDSAMYFCASSGLAGGPGNEQFFGPGTRLTVL.

The J gene is TRBJ1-4, the V gene TRBV19; no reliable D call. This CDR3 is built from 13 residues. Per germline, CDR1 LNHDA and CDR2 SQIVND (reference sequence). Deletions cut 4 bases from V and 6 bases from J, with 9 bases between. CDR3 in amino acids: CASSKTLDEKLFF. CDR3 sequence (DNA): TGTGCCAGTAGTAAGACTTTAGATGAAAAACTGTTTTTT.

The chain combines TRBV13 with TRBJ2-6, with D maybe TRBD2 (6 bases). The CDR3 is 15 amino acids. Germline V gives CDR1 PRHDT, CDR2 FYEKMQ (reference sequence). Trimming left V 4 bases short and J 4 bases short, with 11 bases between. The CDR3 nucleotides are TGTGCCAGCAGCTCTCAGCGGGTCGGGGCCAACGTCCTGACTTTC. This encodes CASSSQRVGANVLTF.

J is TRBJ2-4 and V is TRBV5-4; 14 positions agree with TRBD2. J lost 7 bases, V lost 3 bases, and 6 bases had no gene match. Germline V gene data show CDR1 as SGHNT and CDR2 as YYREEE (reference sequence). The CDR3 loop spans 16 amino acids. As DNA, the CDR3 is TGTGCCAGCAGCTCCAGACTAGCGGGAGGGTTGAACATTCAGTACTTC. Translated, it gives CASSSRLAGGLNIQYF.

This clone has ten or more counts. The rearrangement joins TRBV7-3 to TRBJ2-1; the match to TRBD2 covers 9 bases. The CDR3 consists of 16 residues. In germline, CDR1 is SGHTA, CDR2 FQGTGA. After removal of 4 bases from V and 9 bases from J, the junction contained 13 bases not matched to a gene. The CDR3 sequence: CASSSPSGNLYGEQFF. The CDR3 DNA reads as TGTGCCAGCAGCTCCCCTAGCGGGAACCTCTACGGTGAGCAGTTCTTC. Combining the CDR3 with reference TRBV7-3 and TRBJ2-1 gives the whole variable domain GAGVSQTPSNKVTEKGKYVELRCDPISGHTALYWYRQSLGQGPEFLIYFQGTGAADDSGLPNDRFFAVRPEGSVSTLKIQRTERGDSAVYLCASSSPSGNLYGEQFFGPGTRLTVL.

This clone appeared a few times. V gene TRBV2 combines with J gene TRBJ2-7; 13 bases are shared with TRBD2. V shed 8 bases and J 1 base; nucleotides not matched to a gene: 14. CDR3 size: 18 residues. Germline loops: CDR1 SNHLY, CDR2 FYNNEI. Here the CDR3 DNA reads TGTGCCAGCCGAGAGATGACTAGCGGGAGGCGAATTTCCTACGAGCAGTACTTC. Translated, it gives CASREMTSGRRISYEQYF.

The chain couples TRBV14 to TRBJ2-1; 11 bases line up with TRBD1. This CDR3 contains 18 residues. Germline lookup yields CDR1 SGHDN and CDR2 FVKESK. J was trimmed by 9 bases and V by 2 bases; bases with no gene match: 15. In nucleotides, the CDR3 is TGTGCCAGCAGCCAAACCCTTCCGGGACAGGGGGAAACGGGTGAGCAGTTCTTC. Protein sequence: CASSQTLPGQGETGEQFF.

This clone has a count of ten or more. The chain has TRBV19 and TRBJ2-6; 8 bases map to TRBD1. With V trimmed by 3 bases and J by 2 bases, 3 bases remained unmatched. The CDR3 is 16 amino acids. Germline V CDR1 and CDR2: LNHDA, SQIVND (reference sequence). CDR3 in DNA: TGTGCCAGTAGTATGCAGGGGGCGGCTGGGGCCAACGTCCTGACTTTC. It translates to CASSMQGAAGANVLTF. The full variable domain, its missing parts supplied by reference TRBV19 and TRBJ2-6, is DGGITQSPKYLFRKEGQNVTLSCEQNLNHDAMYWYRQDPGQGLRLIYYSQIVNDFQKGDIAEGYSVSREKKESFPLTVTSAQKNPTAFYLCASSMQGAAGANVLTFGAGSRLTVL.

This clone was seen a handful of times. V and J are TRBV11-2 and TRBJ1-2; the D is unclear. The CDR3 contains 13 residues. The V gene lost 0 bases and the J gene lost 6 bases, with 8 bases spanning the gap. Germline V gene data show CDR1 as SGHAT and CDR2 as FQNNGV. CDR3 nucleotide sequence: TGTGCCAGCAGCTTAGATACACTCCATGGCTACACCTTC. Its translation is CASSLDTLHGYTF.

This clone was seen just once. This CDR3 is also generated by other DNA sequences in the sample. J is TRBJ2-3 and V is TRBV19, with TRBD1 matching over 8 bases. Unmatched junction bases numbered 6, after V lost 4 bases and J lost 3 bases. CDR1 and CDR2 (germline): LNHDA, SQIVND (reference sequence). The CDR3 length is 15 residues. This CDR3 reads CASSKPGQGTDTQYF. The CDR3 bases are TGTGCCAGTAGTAAACCCGGACAGGGAACAGATACGCAGTATTTT.

The chain links TRBV6-1 to TRBJ2-1; weak D call: TRBD1 (5 bases). Germline V gene data show CDR1 as MNHNS and CDR2 as SASEGT. V shed 0 bases and J shed 9 bases, with 18 bases lying between them. The CDR3 loop spans 16 amino acids. The CDR3 DNA reads TGTGCCAGCAGTGAAGCGCTCAGGGTAGACTTTCCTGAGCAGTTCTTC. Translated: CASSEALRVDFPEQFF.

This clone came up once. The chain links TRBV5-1 to TRBJ2-7, with D uncertain. Deletions cut 3 bases from V and 0 bases from J, with 19 bases between. The CDR3 has 17 amino acids. Germline lookup yields CDR1 SGHRS and CDR2 YFSETQ. In nucleotides, the CDR3 is TGCGCCAGCAGCTGGACCTGGGGTCCCCTGAGCTCCTACGAGCAGTACTTC. The encoded protein is CASSWTWGPLSSYEQYF. The full variable domain, completed using reference TRBV5-1 and TRBJ2-7, is KAGVTQTPRYLIKTRGQQVTLSCSPISGHRSVSWYQQTPGQGLQFLFEYFSETQRNKGNFPGRFSGRQFSNSRSEMNVSTLELGDSALYLCASSWTWGPLSSYEQYFGPGTRLTVT.

V usage is TRBV5-4 and J usage is TRBJ2-1, with a weak D call TRBD2 (6 bases). The V end lost 6 bases, the J end lost 0 bases, and 16 bases lay between the germline ends. Germline V gene lookup returns CDR1 SGHNT and CDR2 YYREEE (reference sequence). This CDR3 contains 16 residues. This CDR3 is CASNFGGTASYNEQFF. CDR3 sequence (DNA): TGTGCCAGCAACTTTGGCGGGACGGCCTCCTACAATGAGCAGTTCTTC.

For the CDR3, the DNA is TGTGCCAGCAGTTCCGAGAGCGGGAGAGGCGAGCAGTACTTC. Translating gives CASSSESGRGEQYF. The gene calls are TRBV6-6 and TRBJ2-7; TRBD2 matches at 8 bases. Germline CDR1 is MNHNY and CDR2 is SVGAGI (reference sequence). V lost 4 bases, J lost 6 bases, and 8 bases stayed unmatched. This CDR3 has 14 amino acids.

The rearrangement joins TRBV7-2 to TRBJ2-2, with D possibly being TRBD1 or TRBD2 (5 bases each). CDR3 length: 15 residues. Germline values: CDR1 SGHTA, CDR2 FQGNSA. Trimming cost V 1 base and J 4 bases, with 10 bases left between them. CDR3 region: CASSLGVGTTGELFF. The CDR3 DNA sequence: TGTGCCAGCAGCTTAGGAGTCGGGACCACCGGGGAGCTGTTTTTT.

This clone appeared a single time. V is TRBV29-1 and J is TRBJ2-5; D gene ambiguous. Trimming cost V 5 bases and J 1 base, with 8 bases left between them. The germline CDR1 and CDR2 sequences are SQVTM and ANQGSEA. This CDR3 is built from 12 residues. The CDR3: CSVLVSQETQYF. The CDR3 DNA follows: TGCAGCGTTTTAGTCAGCCAAGAGACCCAGTACTTC.

This rearrangement joins TRBV10-3 to TRBJ1-1; possible D gene TRBD1, 5 bases. The CDR3 loop spans 13 amino acids. Germline V gives CDR1 ENHRY, CDR2 SYGVKD. V was cut by 10 bases and J by 1 base, with 13 bases left in between. The CDR3 nucleotides are TGTGCCACCGCTGACAGCCGGAACACTGAAGCTTTCTTT. Translated, it gives CATADSRNTEAFF.

The J gene is TRBJ1-2, the V gene TRBV19; D call uncertain. This CDR3 comprises 15 residues. Trimming took 5 bases from V and 8 from J, leaving 21 bases between them. CDR1 is LNHDA and CDR2 is SQIVND in the germline V gene (reference sequence). The CDR3 sequence is CASSEGRRVRGGYTF. As DNA, the CDR3 is TGTGCCAGTAGTGAAGGACGGCGGGTTCGAGGGGGCTACACCTTC.

The CDR3 here is CASTEAAGVYNEQFF. The CDR3 DNA is TGTGCCAGCACGGAAGCCGCCGGGGTTTACAATGAGCAGTTCTTC. The V call is TRBV7-9, the J call TRBJ2-1; a possible D gene is TRBD2 (5 bases). The V gene's germline CDR1 is SEHNR and CDR2 FQNEAQ (reference sequence). V dropped 7 bases and J dropped 4 bases, with 17 bases sitting between them. CDR3 length: 15 residues.

This sequence joins TRBV29-1 and TRBJ2-2; D tentatively fits TRBD1 or TRBD2 (5 bases each). The CDR3 is 13 amino acids. From germline, CDR1 is SQVTM and CDR2 ANQGSEA. Trimming took off 4 bases at V and 4 bases at J, with 10 bases between the two ends. The CDR3 loop reads CSVGGAPTGELFF. The CDR3, as DNA: TGCAGCGTTGGAGGGGCGCCCACCGGGGAGCTGTTTTTT.

The genes are TRBV6-5 and TRBJ2-7; TRBD2 aligns across 8 bases. V trimming: 5 bases; J trimming: 1 base; junction bases outside the gene matches: 7. The CDR3 totals 15 residues. CDR1 and CDR2 (germline): MNHEY, SVGAGI. This CDR3 is CASSNQAGASYEQYF. CDR3 nucleotide sequence: TGTGCCAGCAGTAACCAAGCGGGAGCATCCTACGAGCAGTACTTC.

The chain joins TRBV2 to TRBJ2-1; TRBD2 matches 8 bases. The V gene end was trimmed by 3 bases and the J gene end by 9 bases; junction bases not matched to a gene: 10. From germline, CDR1 is SNHLY and CDR2 FYNNEI. The CDR3 extends over 15 amino acids. CDR3 nucleotide sequence: TGTGCCAGCAGTGAGGTAGCGGGGAGTTCGGGTGAGCAGTTCTTC. This encodes CASSEVAGSSGEQFF.

The chain has TRBV18 and TRBJ2-3; 7 positions match TRBD2. The CDR3 is 13 residues long. V lost 7 bases, J lost 2 bases, and 3 bases stayed unmatched. CDR1 and CDR2 (germline): KGHSH, LQKENI. CDR3 loop: CASCGGVTDTQYF. In nucleotides, the CDR3 is TGTGCCAGCTGCGGGGGTGTCACAGATACGCAGTATTTT. Full variable domain (missing parts from reference TRBV18 and TRBJ2-3): NAGVMQNPRHLVRRRGQEARLRCSPMKGHSHVYWYRQLPEEGLKFMVYLQKENIIDESGMPKERFSAEFPKEGPSILRIQQVVRGDSAAYFCASCGGVTDTQYFGPGTRLTVL.

The chain uses TRBV5-6 and TRBJ2-3; D remains unclear. This CDR3 region has 12 residues. Germline assignment: CDR1 SGHDT and CDR2 YYEEEE. V lost 4 bases and J 4 bases, leaving 7 bases between the germline ends. DNA for the CDR3: TGTGCCAGCAGCCGGATCCCAGATACGCAGTATTTT. Its translation: CASSRIPDTQYF.